This is a list of T cell receptor beta chains from one sample in a study of T and B cells in COVID-19 patients. TCRdb used MiXCR to reprocess the multiplex PCR reads, holding one entry per CDR3 protein. The sample includes about 15,000 distinct CDR3 sequences, about 30% of them seen just once. Sequences were obtained from blood. The receptors here all came from a human donor who had recovered from COVID-19. Both conserved end residues are part of each CDR3. Each record gives: clone size, D gene, V gene, J gene, CDR3 DNA, CDR3 protein. The D gene is left open where the match is weak. A row's size may be missing; if present it is once, few, many or a size class.

>.|.|TRBV6-6|TRBJ2-7
TGTGCCGCAGGCCCACCGTACTTC
CAAGPPYF
>.|.|TRBV6-2/TRBV6-3|TRBJ1-3
TGTGCCAGCAGAGACACAGGCGGCCTAAACACCATATATTTT
CASRDTGGLNTIYF
>.|.|TRBV19|TRBJ1-3
TGTGCCAGTAGTATTAGTGGCTCTGGAAACACCATATATTTT
CASSISGSGNTIYF
>many|.|TRBV6-1|TRBJ2-3
TGTGCCAGCATTTTATGGGGCGGGATGACAGATACGCAGTATTTT
CASILWGGMTDTQYF
>.|TRBD2|TRBV5-5|TRBJ2-1
TGTGCCAGCAGCTTGAGGGTAGCGGGAGGGTTCTACAATGAGCAGTTCTTC
CASSLRVAGGFYNEQFF
>.|.|TRBV12-3/TRBV12-4|TRBJ2-5
TGTGCCAGCACCCTTATCGGAGCAGAGACCCAGTACTTC
CASTLIGAETQYF
>few|.|TRBV6-5|TRBJ1-1
TGTGCCAGCAGTTACGGAGCGATTTGGAACACTGAAGCTTTCTTT
CASSYGAIWNTEAFF
>few|.|TRBV30|TRBJ2-1
TGTGCCTGGAGTTCGAGAAATCAGCAGTTCTTC
CAWSSRNQQFF
>medium-sized|TRBD1|TRBV19|TRBJ1-2
TGTGCCAGTAGTATTGGACAGGGAGGTGGCTACACCTTC
CASSIGQGGGYTF
>medium-sized|.|TRBV30|TRBJ2-1
TGTGCCTGGAGTACGGGCAGACCAATTTACAATGAGCAGTTCTTC
CAWSTGRPIYNEQFF
>.|.|TRBV15|TRBJ2-3
TGTGCCACCAGCAGAGATTTGGCCACAGATACGCAGTATTTT
CATSRDLATDTQYF
>.|.|TRBV20-1|TRBJ2-7
TGCAGTGCTAGAGAGCGGACCCTAAATGAGCAGTACTTC
CSARERTLNEQYF
>once|TRBD2|TRBV30|TRBJ2-1
TGTGCCTGGAGTCTTATAGCGGGGGGGCTTTGGAATGAGCAGTTCTTC
CAWSLIAGGLWNEQFF
>.|.|TRBV5-5|TRBJ2-1
TGCGCCAGCAGCCAGGACAGCCAGAACAATGAGCAGTTCTTC
CASSQDSQNNEQFF
>.|.|TRBV13|TRBJ1-2
TGTGCCAGCAGCTTAAATTCAGGCGGGGCTGGCTACACCTTC
CASSLNSGGAGYTF
>few|.|TRBV14|TRBJ2-2
TGTGCCAGCAGCCATTACAGGACTACCGGGGAGCTGTTTTTT
CASSHYRTTGELFF
>.|.|TRBV6-1|TRBJ1-1
TGTGCCAGTGACAGAGATAATTTGAACACTGAAGCTTTCTTT
CASDRDNLNTEAFF
>medium-sized|.|TRBV29-1|TRBJ2-3
TGCAGCGGGGCCAGCACAGATACGCAGTATTTT
CSGASTDTQYF
>medium-sized|.|TRBV6-5|TRBJ2-3
TGTGCCAGCAGTGAGAGTAGGGCTAGCGGCACAGATACGCAGTATTTT
CASSESRASGTDTQYF
>medium-sized|TRBD1|TRBV11-3|TRBJ2-2
TGTGCCAGCAGACGAAGACAGGGGGCTGGGGCCGGGGAGCTGTTTTTT
CASRRRQGAGAGELFF
>few|.|TRBV7-9|TRBJ2-3
TGTGCCAGCAGCTTACGGGGATTGGGCACAGATACGCAGTATTTT
CASSLRGLGTDTQYF
>medium-sized|TRBD1|TRBV18|TRBJ2-2
TGTGCCAGCTCACAAGAGGGGGCCATTGGCGGGGAGCTGTTTTTT
CASSQEGAIGGELFF
>.|.|TRBV6-2/TRBV6-3|TRBJ1-1
TGTGCCAGCAGGGGCATGGGAACCGGTAGTGAAGCTTTCTTT
CASRGMGTGSEAFF
>.|.|TRBV6-5|TRBJ1-1
TGTGCCAGCAGTTTACAGGGTTTGAGCACTGAAGCTTTCTTT
CASSLQGLSTEAFF
>few|.|TRBV18|TRBJ1-1
TGTGCCAGCTCACCGGGAACGAACACTGAAGCTTTCTTT
CASSPGTNTEAFF
>many|TRBD2|TRBV19|TRBJ2-3
TGTGCCAGTAGTATAGAGGGAGCGGGAGTGACAGATACGCAGTATTTT
CASSIEGAGVTDTQYF
>medium-sized|TRBD2|TRBV19|TRBJ2-2
TGTGCCAGTAGTTTCCCGACTAGCGGGAGTACCGGGGAGCTGTTTTTT
CASSFPTSGSTGELFF
>.|.|TRBV20-1|TRBJ2-1
TGCAGTGCACGGACCCCCGGTAGGGCGCGGGGTGAGCAGTTCTTC
CSARTPGRARGEQFF
>.|.|TRBV19|TRBJ1-1
TGTGCCAGTAGTACCCGACAGATAACAACCTTGAACACTGAAGCTTTCTTT
CASSTRQITTLNTEAFF
>.|.|TRBV12-3/TRBV12-4|TRBJ1-4
TGTGCCAGCAGTTTTGGGCCAGGGAGTGAAAAACTGTTTTTT
CASSFGPGSEKLFF
>medium-sized|TRBD1|TRBV29-1|TRBJ1-5
TGCAGCGTTGCGCAGGGGGATCAGCCCCAGCATTTT
CSVAQGDQPQHF
>few|TRBD1|TRBV19|TRBJ1-5
TGTGCCAGTGGGGATAGGGACAGGGGTATTCAGCCCCAGCATTTT
CASGDRDRGIQPQHF
>once|TRBD1|TRBV19|TRBJ2-6
TGTGCCAGTAGTGACGGGACAGGGCTAGGCTCTGGGGCCAACGTCCTGACTTTC
CASSDGTGLGSGANVLTF
>medium-sized|.|TRBV27|TRBJ2-1
TGTGCCAGCAGAGTCGAGGGAGTACAGAATGAGCAGTTCTTC
CASRVEGVQNEQFF
>few|TRBD1|TRBV18|TRBJ1-2
TGTGCCAGCTCACCATCCCCTTTATCAGGGGGAATTTGGTATGGCTACACCTTC
CASSPSPLSGGIWYGYTF
>.|.|TRBV24-1|TRBJ2-1
TGTGCCACCAGCGGGGATCGAAATGAGCAGTTCTTC
CATSGDRNEQFF
>.|TRBD1|TRBV30|TRBJ1-2
TGTGCCTGGAGTGTATCTCCACAGGGGACCCCTTACACCTTC
CAWSVSPQGTPYTF
>.|.|TRBV11-3|TRBJ2-6
TGCGCCAGCAGCAAGGGGAGTGGTATGGGCTCTGGGGCCAACGTCCTGACTTTC
CASSKGSGMGSGANVLTF
>few|.|TRBV6-4|TRBJ2-3
TGTGCCAGCAGTGACGGCCAGGGGTATACGCAGTATTTT
CASSDGQGYTQYF
>.|TRBD2|TRBV30|TRBJ2-4
TGTGCCTGGAGTCGGCGTTCAACCGGGACTAGTCAAAACATTCAGTACTTC
CAWSRRSTGTSQNIQYF
>.|.|TRBV15|TRBJ1-5
TGTGCCACCAGCCCCCGGGACAACCTCGATCAGCCCCAGCATTTT
CATSPRDNLDQPQHF
>medium-sized|.|TRBV6-5|TRBJ1-6
TGTGCCAGCAGTTATTCCACAGGGTGGGATTCACCCCTCCACTTT
CASSYSTGWDSPLHF
>.|TRBD1|TRBV6-2/TRBV6-3|TRBJ2-3
TGTGCCAGCAGTCCCCTTGAGACAGGGGTCACAGATACGCAGTATTTT
CASSPLETGVTDTQYF
>.|TRBD2|TRBV30|TRBJ2-2
TGTGCCTGGAACGCGGGGGGAGGCACCGGGGAGCTGTTTTTT
CAWNAGGGTGELFF
>many|TRBD2|TRBV6-5|TRBJ2-1
TGTGCCAGCAGTTTAAGACTAGCGGGAGGGTACTACAATGAGCAGTTCTTC
CASSLRLAGGYYNEQFF
>.|TRBD1|TRBV6-5|TRBJ1-1
TGTGCCAGCAGCTTAGCCGGGGACAGGGTTGCTTTCTTT
CASSLAGDRVAFF
>medium-sized|.|TRBV30|TRBJ2-1
TGTGCCTGGAAGCAATACCTCTCCTACAATGAGCAGTTCTTC
CAWKQYLSYNEQFF
>.|.|TRBV6-5|TRBJ1-5
TGTGCCAGCAGCCCCGGGGGGGATCAGCCCCAGCATTTT
CASSPGGDQPQHF
>few|.|TRBV6-1|TRBJ2-5
TGTGCCAGCAGTGAGGGTCTCAGAGAGACCCAGTACTTC
CASSEGLRETQYF